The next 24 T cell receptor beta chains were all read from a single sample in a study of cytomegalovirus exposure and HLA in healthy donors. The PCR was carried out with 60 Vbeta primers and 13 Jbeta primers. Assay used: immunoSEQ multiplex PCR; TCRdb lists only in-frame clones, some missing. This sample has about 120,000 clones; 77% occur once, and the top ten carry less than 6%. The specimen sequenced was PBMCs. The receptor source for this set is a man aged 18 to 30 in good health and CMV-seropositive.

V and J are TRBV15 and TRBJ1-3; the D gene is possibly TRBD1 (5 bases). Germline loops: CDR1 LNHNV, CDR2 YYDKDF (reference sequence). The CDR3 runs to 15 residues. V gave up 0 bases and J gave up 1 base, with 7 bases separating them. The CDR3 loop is CATSRDRGSGNTIYF. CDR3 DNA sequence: TGTGCCACCAGCAGAGATAGGGGTTCTGGAAACACCATATATTTT.

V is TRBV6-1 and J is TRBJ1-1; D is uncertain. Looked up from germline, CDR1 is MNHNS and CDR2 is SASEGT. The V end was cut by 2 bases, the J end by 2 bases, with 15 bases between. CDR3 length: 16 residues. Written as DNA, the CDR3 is TGTGCCAGCAGTGAACTGGCGGTGCGGGCAAACACTGAAGCTTTCTTT. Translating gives CASSELAVRANTEAFF.

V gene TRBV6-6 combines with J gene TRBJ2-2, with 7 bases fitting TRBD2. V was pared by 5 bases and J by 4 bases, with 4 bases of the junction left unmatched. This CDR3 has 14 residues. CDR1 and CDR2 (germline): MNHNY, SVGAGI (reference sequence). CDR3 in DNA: TGTGCCAGCAGTCGGGGGACTACCACCGGGGAGCTGTTTTTT. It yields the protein CASSRGTTTGELFF.

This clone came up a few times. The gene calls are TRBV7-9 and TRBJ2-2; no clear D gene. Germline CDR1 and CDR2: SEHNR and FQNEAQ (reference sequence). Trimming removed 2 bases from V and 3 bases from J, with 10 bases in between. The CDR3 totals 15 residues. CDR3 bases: TGTGCCAGCAGCTTACTAGAAGGTCACACCGGGGAGCTGTTTTTT. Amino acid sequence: CASSLLEGHTGELFF.

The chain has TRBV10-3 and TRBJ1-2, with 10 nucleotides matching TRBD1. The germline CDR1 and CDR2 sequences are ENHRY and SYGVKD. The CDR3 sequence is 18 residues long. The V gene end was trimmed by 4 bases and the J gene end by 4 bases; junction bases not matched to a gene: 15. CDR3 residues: CAISGGTGDLARIYGYTF. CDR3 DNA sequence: TGTGCCATCAGTGGGGGGACAGGGGACCTCGCGCGGATCTATGGCTACACCTTC.

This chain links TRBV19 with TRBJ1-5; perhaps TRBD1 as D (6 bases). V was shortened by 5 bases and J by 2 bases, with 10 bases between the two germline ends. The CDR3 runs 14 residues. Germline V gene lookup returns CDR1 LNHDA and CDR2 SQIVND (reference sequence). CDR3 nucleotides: TGTGCCAGTAGTCTTGACAGGCGCAATCAGCCCCAGCATTTT. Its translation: CASSLDRRNQPQHF.

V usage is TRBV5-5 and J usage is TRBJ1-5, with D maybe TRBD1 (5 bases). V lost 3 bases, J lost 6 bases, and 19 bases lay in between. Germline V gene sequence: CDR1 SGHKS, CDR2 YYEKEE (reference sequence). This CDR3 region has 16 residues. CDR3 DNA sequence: TGTGCCAGCAGCTGGACGGGGGGGTGGCGGGGTCAGCCCCAGCATTTT. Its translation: CASSWTGGWRGQPQHF.

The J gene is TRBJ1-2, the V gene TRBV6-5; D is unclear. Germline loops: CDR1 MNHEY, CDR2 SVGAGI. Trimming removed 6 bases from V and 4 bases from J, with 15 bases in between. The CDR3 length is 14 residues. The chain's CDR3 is CASSPTGSSYGYTF. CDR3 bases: TGTGCCAGCAGCCCCACGGGGAGTAGCTATGGCTACACCTTC.

The CDR3 is CASSHRGPAATGNTIYF. The DNA of the CDR3 is TGTGCCAGCAGCCACAGAGGGCCGGCGGCGACTGGAAACACCATATATTTT. The chain recombines TRBV7-8 with TRBJ1-3, with no clear D. The CDR3 runs to 17 residues. The germline V gene encodes CDR1 SGHVS and CDR2 FQNEAQ. V lost 5 bases to trimming and J lost 2 bases, with 19 bases between them. Combining the CDR3 with reference TRBV7-8 and TRBJ1-3 gives the whole variable domain GAGVSQSPRYKVAKRGQDVALRCDPISGHVSLFWYQQALGQGPEFLTYFQNEAQLDKSGLPSDRFFAERPEGSVSTLKIQRTQQEDSAVYLCASSHRGPAATGNTIYFGEGSWLTVV.

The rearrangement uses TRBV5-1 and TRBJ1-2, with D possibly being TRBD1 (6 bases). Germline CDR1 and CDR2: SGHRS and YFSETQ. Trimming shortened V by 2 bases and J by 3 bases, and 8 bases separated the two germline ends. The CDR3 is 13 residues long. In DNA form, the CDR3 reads TGCGCCAGCAGCTTAGGGGGAGACTATGGCTACACCTTC. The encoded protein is CASSLGGDYGYTF.

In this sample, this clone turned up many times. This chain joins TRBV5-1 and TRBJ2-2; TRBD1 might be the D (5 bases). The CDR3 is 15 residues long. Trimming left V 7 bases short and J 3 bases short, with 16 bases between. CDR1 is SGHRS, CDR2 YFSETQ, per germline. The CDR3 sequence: CASGSGQGYTGELFF. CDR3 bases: TGCGCCAGCGGTTCTGGGCAGGGCTACACCGGGGAGCTGTTTTTT.

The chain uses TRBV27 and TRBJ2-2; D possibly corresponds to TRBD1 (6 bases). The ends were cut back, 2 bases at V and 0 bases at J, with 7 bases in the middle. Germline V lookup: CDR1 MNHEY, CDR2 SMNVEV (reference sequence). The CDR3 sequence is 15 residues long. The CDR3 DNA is TGTGCCAGCAGTTTAAGGGGGTCGAACACCGGGGAGCTGTTTTTT. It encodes CASSLRGSNTGELFF.

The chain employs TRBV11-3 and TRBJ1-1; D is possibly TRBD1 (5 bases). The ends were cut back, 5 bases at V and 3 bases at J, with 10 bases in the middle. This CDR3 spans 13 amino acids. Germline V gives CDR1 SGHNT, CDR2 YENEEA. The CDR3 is CASSAGSDTEAFF. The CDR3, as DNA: TGTGCCAGCAGCGCAGGGTCGGACACTGAAGCTTTCTTT.

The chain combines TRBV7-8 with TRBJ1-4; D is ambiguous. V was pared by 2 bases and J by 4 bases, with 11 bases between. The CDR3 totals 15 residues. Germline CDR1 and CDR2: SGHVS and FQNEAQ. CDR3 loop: CASSLFGRLNEKLFF. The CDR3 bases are TGTGCCAGCAGCTTATTTGGCAGACTTAATGAAAAACTGTTTTTT.

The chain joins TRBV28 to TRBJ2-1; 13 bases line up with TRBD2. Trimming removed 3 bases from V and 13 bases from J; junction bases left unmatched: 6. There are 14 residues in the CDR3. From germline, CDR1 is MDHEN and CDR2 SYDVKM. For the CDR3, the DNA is TGTGCCAGCAGTTTCGGACTAGCGGGAGCCCAACAGTTCTTC. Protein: CASSFGLAGAQQFF. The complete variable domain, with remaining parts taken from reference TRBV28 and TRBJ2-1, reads DVKVTQSSRYLVKRTGEKVFLECVQDMDHENMFWYRQDPGLGLRLIYFSYDVKMKEKGDIPEGYSVSREKKERFSLILESASTNQTSMYLCASSFGLAGAQQFFGPGTRLTVL.

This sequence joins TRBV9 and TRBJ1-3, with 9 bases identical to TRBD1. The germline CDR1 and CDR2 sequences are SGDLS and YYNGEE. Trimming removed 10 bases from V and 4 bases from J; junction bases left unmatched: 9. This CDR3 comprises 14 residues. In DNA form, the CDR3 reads TGTGCCTCGCCACAGGGGGCTAAAGGAAACACCATATATTTT. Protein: CASPQGAKGNTIYF.

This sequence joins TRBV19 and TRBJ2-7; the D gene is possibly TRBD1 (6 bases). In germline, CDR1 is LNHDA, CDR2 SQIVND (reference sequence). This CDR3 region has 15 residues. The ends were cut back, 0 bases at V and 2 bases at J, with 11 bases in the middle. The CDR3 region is CASSIDLAGAYEQYF. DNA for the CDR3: TGTGCCAGTAGTATAGATCTAGCAGGGGCCTACGAGCAGTACTTC.

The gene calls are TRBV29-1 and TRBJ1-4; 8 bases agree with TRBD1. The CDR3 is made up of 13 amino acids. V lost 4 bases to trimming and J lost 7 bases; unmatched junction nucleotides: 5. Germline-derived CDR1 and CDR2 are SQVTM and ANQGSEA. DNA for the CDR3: TGCAGCGTTGCGACAGGGGATCGTGAAAAACTGTTTTTT. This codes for CSVATGDREKLFF.

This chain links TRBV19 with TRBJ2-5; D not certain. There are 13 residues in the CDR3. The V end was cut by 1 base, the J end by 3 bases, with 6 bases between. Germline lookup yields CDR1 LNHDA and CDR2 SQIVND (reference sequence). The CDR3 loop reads CASSIGTEETQYF. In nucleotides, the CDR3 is TGTGCCAGTAGTATAGGTACAGAAGAGACCCAGTACTTC.

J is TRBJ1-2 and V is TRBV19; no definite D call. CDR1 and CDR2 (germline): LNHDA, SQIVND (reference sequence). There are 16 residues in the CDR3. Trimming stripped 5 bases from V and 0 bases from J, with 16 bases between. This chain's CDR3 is CASSQSLAEPNYGYTF. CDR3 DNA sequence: TGTGCCAGTAGTCAATCCCTGGCGGAACCTAACTATGGCTACACCTTC. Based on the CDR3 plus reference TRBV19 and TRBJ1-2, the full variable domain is DGGITQSPKYLFRKEGQNVTLSCEQNLNHDAMYWYRQDPGQGLRLIYYSQIVNDFQKGDIAEGYSVSREKKESFPLTVTSAQKNPTAFYLCASSQSLAEPNYGYTFGSGTRLTVV.

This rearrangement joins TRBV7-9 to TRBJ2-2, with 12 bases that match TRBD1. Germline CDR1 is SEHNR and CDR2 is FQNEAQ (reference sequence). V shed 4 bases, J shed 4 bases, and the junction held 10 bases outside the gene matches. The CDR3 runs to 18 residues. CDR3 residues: CASSSSRDRGRGTGELFF. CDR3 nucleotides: TGTGCCAGCAGCTCCTCAAGGGACAGGGGGCGAGGCACCGGGGAGCTGTTTTTT.

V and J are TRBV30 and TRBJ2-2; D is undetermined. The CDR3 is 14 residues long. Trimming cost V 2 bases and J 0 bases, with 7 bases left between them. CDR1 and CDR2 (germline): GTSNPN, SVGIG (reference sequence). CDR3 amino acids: CAWSQASNTGELFF. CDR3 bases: TGTGCCTGGAGTCAAGCGTCGAACACCGGGGAGCTGTTTTTT.

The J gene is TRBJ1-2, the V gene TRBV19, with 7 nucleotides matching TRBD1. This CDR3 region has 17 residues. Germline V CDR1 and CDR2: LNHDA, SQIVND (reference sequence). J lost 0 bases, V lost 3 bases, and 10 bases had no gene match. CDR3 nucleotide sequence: TGTGCCAGTAGTATGGAGGGGACAGTTCCAACTAACTATGGCTACACCTTC. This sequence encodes CASSMEGTVPTNYGYTF.

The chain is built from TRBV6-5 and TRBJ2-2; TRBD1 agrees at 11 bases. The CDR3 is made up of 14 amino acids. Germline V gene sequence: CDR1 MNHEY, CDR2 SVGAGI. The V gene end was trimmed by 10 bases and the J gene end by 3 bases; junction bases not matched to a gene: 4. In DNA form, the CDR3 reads TGTGCCACCCGGGGACAGGGGGACACCGGGGAGCTGTTTTTT. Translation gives CATRGQGDTGELFF.